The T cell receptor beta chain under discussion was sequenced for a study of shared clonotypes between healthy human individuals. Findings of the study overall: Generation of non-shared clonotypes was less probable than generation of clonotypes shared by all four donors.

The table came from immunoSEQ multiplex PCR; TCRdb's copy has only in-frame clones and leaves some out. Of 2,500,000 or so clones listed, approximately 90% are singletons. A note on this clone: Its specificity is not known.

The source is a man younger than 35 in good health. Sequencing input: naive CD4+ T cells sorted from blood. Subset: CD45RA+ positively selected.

The DNA of the CDR3 is TGTGCCAGTAGTACCCCGAATCCGGAAAAACTGTTTTTT. It translates to CASSTPNPEKLFF. The chain joins TRBV19 to TRBJ1-4; D is uncertain. The V gene's germline CDR1 is LNHDA and CDR2 SQIVND (reference sequence). The CDR3 extends over 13 amino acids. Trimming removed 4 bases from V and 8 bases from J, with 11 bases in between.